The entry that follows covers one TCR beta chain sequence. Antigen: not known. V lost 4 bases and J 1 base, leaving 16 bases between the germline ends. CDR1 MGHRA and CDR2 YSYEKL come from the germline V gene. The CDR3 totals 16 residues. These data originate in a study of OX40 agonist ivuxolimab in advanced cancers. The study, taken as a whole, reports: The mean number of expanded clones was higher in CD8+ T cells than in CD4+. Antigen specificity remained undetermined for the expanded peripheral T cells.

The repertoire was sequenced with immunoSEQ multiplex PCR; TCRdb's copy has only in-frame clones and lacks some. The repertoire has approximately 60,000 clones, roughly 84% of them found once; the top ten carry approximately 30%. Source: CD4+ or CD8+ T cells sorted from blood, taken in a trial of the OX40 agonist ivuxolimab. The source is an adult with an advanced solid tumor such as melanoma, head and neck, liver or kidney cancer. The rearrangement links TRBV4-1 to TRBJ2-5; D perhaps matches TRBD2 (5 bases). CDR3 nucleotides: TGCGCCAGCAGCCGGGAGCCGGTCGGCCGCCAAGAGACCCAGTACTTC. Its translation: CASSREPVGRQETQYF.